This is a list of T cell receptor beta chains from one sample in a study of blood T cell repertoires in COVID-19. Sequencing was performed with immunoSEQ multiplex PCR; in TCRdb, only in-frame clones are kept and a portion is missing. The profile covers approximately 100,000 clones, with approximately 79% appearing a single time and 20% taken by the ten largest. The sequenced sample consisted of peripheral blood. These receptors originate from a man between 65 and 85 years old with active or convalescent COVID-19. Both conserved end residues are part of each CDR3. Not every row has a clone size; where given, it reads once, few, many or a size class.

v_call: TRBV19
clone_size: -
j_call: TRBJ1-2
cdr3_aa: CASRRTGSNYGYTF

v_call: TRBV28
clone_size: -
j_call: TRBJ2-7
cdr3_aa: CASRRTGKNYEQYF

v_call: TRBV4-2
clone_size: -
j_call: TRBJ2-1
cdr3_aa: CASSPNQGSSNEQFF

v_call: TRBV10-1
clone_size: few
j_call: TRBJ2-1
cdr3_aa: CASSESDRGQFF

v_call: TRBV2
clone_size: -
j_call: TRBJ2-3
cdr3_aa: CASSEGTSGSRSDTQYF

v_call: TRBV5-5
clone_size: few
j_call: TRBJ1-2
cdr3_aa: CASSLRGRNYGYTF

v_call: TRBV19
clone_size: -
j_call: TRBJ1-6
cdr3_aa: CASKDSSYNSPLHF

v_call: TRBV6-5
clone_size: -
j_call: TRBJ1-1
cdr3_aa: CASPRGLMNTEAFF

v_call: TRBV11-1
clone_size: -
j_call: TRBJ2-1
cdr3_aa: CASSPGLEPYNEQFF

v_call: TRBV3-1/TRBV3-2
clone_size: -
j_call: TRBJ1-4
cdr3_aa: CASSHQGSDNEKLFF

v_call: TRBV7-9
clone_size: once
j_call: TRBJ1-1
cdr3_aa: CASSLSGDTEAFF

v_call: TRBV28
clone_size: -
j_call: TRBJ1-5
cdr3_aa: CASSLRAGDQPQHF

v_call: TRBV6-5
clone_size: -
j_call: TRBJ2-7
cdr3_aa: CASSYRLAGIYEQYF

v_call: TRBV9
clone_size: once
j_call: TRBJ2-3
cdr3_aa: CASSVKSSGSDTQYF

v_call: TRBV5-5
clone_size: -
j_call: TRBJ1-2
cdr3_aa: CASSNRDRTGYTF

v_call: TRBV28
clone_size: -
j_call: TRBJ2-2
cdr3_aa: CASSPLREYNGELFF

v_call: TRBV7-2
clone_size: -
j_call: TRBJ1-5
cdr3_aa: CASSPRTGGDFDNQPQHF

v_call: TRBV11-2
clone_size: few
j_call: TRBJ1-3
cdr3_aa: CASSLTGVSGNTIYF

v_call: TRBV12-3/TRBV12-4
clone_size: -
j_call: TRBJ2-1
cdr3_aa: CASSSSTRRRFF

v_call: TRBV18
clone_size: -
j_call: TRBJ1-2
cdr3_aa: CASSPYQGVNYGYTF

v_call: TRBV19
clone_size: once
j_call: TRBJ2-1
cdr3_aa: CASSFDNYNEQFF

v_call: TRBV29-1
clone_size: -
j_call: TRBJ2-1
cdr3_aa: CSVSGTGGYNEQFF

v_call: TRBV9
clone_size: few
j_call: TRBJ1-3
cdr3_aa: CASAAGGQTGNTIYF

v_call: TRBV11-2
clone_size: -
j_call: TRBJ1-5
cdr3_aa: CASSLSSGVQHF

v_call: TRBV7-6
clone_size: -
j_call: TRBJ1-5
cdr3_aa: CASSLLPAGTRNNQPQHF

v_call: TRBV6-6
clone_size: -
j_call: TRBJ2-2
cdr3_aa: CASRGTATGELFF

v_call: TRBV4-1
clone_size: -
j_call: TRBJ1-1
cdr3_aa: CASSQGPGSHGTEAFF

v_call: TRBV6-1
clone_size: -
j_call: TRBJ2-7
cdr3_aa: CASSELLANHEQYF

v_call: TRBV30
clone_size: -
j_call: TRBJ1-1
cdr3_aa: CAWSAGDTEAFF

v_call: TRBV15
clone_size: -
j_call: TRBJ2-7
cdr3_aa: CATSRGGGGAGEQYF

v_call: TRBV28
clone_size: -
j_call: TRBJ2-5
cdr3_aa: CASSGYQETQYF

v_call: TRBV4-1
clone_size: -
j_call: TRBJ2-1
cdr3_aa: CASSQGSSGRAEQFF

v_call: TRBV9
clone_size: -
j_call: TRBJ2-5
cdr3_aa: CASSVGTAYQETQYF

v_call: TRBV18
clone_size: -
j_call: TRBJ2-1
cdr3_aa: CASSPPLGTGENEQFF

v_call: TRBV5-1
clone_size: few
j_call: TRBJ1-4
cdr3_aa: CASSTGQGATNEKLFF

v_call: TRBV6-6
clone_size: -
j_call: TRBJ2-7
cdr3_aa: CASSYYSQGSSYEQYF

v_call: TRBV6-1
clone_size: -
j_call: TRBJ1-3
cdr3_aa: CASSDPHRDSGNTIYF

v_call: TRBV24-1
clone_size: -
j_call: TRBJ2-3
cdr3_aa: CATSAPGSPSTDTQYF

v_call: TRBV25-1
clone_size: -
j_call: TRBJ2-2
cdr3_aa: CASSGTGIFSNTGELFF

v_call: TRBV19
clone_size: -
j_call: TRBJ1-2
cdr3_aa: CASSSGQNYGYTF

v_call: TRBV7-6
clone_size: -
j_call: TRBJ1-2
cdr3_aa: CVSSLEGGLLYGYTF

v_call: TRBV18
clone_size: -
j_call: TRBJ2-1
cdr3_aa: CASSETRSSYNEQFF

v_call: TRBV5-4
clone_size: -
j_call: TRBJ2-1
cdr3_aa: CASSLASGGLNEQFF

v_call: TRBV2
clone_size: -
j_call: TRBJ2-6
cdr3_aa: CASSPQGSSGANVLTF

v_call: TRBV30
clone_size: -
j_call: TRBJ2-1
cdr3_aa: CAWSRGQINEQFF

v_call: TRBV5-1
clone_size: -
j_call: TRBJ2-7
cdr3_aa: CASSLGGQVSSYEQYF

v_call: TRBV28
clone_size: -
j_call: TRBJ2-5
cdr3_aa: CASRSKGLARRTQYF

v_call: TRBV28
clone_size: once
j_call: TRBJ2-7
cdr3_aa: CASSPGIRTEEQYF

v_call: TRBV10-3
clone_size: -
j_call: TRBJ1-1
cdr3_aa: CAISESTGRTNTEAFF

v_call: TRBV18
clone_size: -
j_call: TRBJ2-3
cdr3_aa: CASSLPGQGSADTQYF

v_call: TRBV7-6
clone_size: -
j_call: TRBJ1-5
cdr3_aa: CASSLGPAWGQGSNQPQHF

v_call: TRBV5-5
clone_size: -
j_call: TRBJ2-7
cdr3_aa: CASSPGLAVNYEQYF

v_call: TRBV2
clone_size: -
j_call: TRBJ2-4
cdr3_aa: CASSMGLAGRNIQYF

v_call: TRBV7-2
clone_size: -
j_call: TRBJ2-2
cdr3_aa: CASSLGSRDTGELFF